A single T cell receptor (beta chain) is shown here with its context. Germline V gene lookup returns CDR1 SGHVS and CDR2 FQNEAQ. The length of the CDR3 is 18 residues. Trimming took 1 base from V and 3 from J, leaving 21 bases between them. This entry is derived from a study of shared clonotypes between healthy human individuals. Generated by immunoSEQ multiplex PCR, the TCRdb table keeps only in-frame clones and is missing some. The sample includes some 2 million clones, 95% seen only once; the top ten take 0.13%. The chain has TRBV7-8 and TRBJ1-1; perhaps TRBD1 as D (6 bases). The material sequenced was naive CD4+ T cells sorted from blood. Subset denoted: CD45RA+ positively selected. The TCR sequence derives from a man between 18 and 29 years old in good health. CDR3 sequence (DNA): TGTGCCAGCAGCTTAGTAAGCCGTCGGGGGGGCTATGACACTGAAGCTTTCTTT. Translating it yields CASSLVSRRGGYDTEAFF.